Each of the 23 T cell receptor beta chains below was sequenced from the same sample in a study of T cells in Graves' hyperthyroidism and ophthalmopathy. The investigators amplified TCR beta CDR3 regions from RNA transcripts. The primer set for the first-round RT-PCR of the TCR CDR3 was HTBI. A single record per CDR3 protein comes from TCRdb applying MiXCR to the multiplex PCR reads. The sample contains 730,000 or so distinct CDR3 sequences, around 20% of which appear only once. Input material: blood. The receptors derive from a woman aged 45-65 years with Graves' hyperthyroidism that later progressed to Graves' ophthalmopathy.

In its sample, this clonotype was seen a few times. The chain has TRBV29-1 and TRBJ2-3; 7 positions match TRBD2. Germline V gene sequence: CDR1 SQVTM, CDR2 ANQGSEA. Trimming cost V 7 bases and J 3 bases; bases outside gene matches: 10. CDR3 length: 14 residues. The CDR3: CSAIRSGGTDTQYF. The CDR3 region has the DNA TGCAGCGCCATCCGCTCGGGAGGAACAGATACGCAGTATTTT.

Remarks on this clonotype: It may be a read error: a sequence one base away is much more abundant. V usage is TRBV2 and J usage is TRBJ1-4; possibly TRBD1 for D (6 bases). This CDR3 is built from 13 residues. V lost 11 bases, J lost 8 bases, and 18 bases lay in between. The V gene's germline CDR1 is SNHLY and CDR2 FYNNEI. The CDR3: CAGKGGGREKLFF. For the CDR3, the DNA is TGTGCCGGCAAGGGGGGGGGACGAGAAAAACTGTTTTTT.

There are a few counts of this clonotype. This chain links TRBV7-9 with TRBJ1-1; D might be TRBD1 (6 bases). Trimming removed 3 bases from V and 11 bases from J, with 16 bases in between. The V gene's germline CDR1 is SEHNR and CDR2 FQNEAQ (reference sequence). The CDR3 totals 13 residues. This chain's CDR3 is CASSLRGGEVAFF. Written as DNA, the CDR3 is TGTGCCAGCAGCTTGAGGGGGGGAGAGGTCGCTTTCTTT.

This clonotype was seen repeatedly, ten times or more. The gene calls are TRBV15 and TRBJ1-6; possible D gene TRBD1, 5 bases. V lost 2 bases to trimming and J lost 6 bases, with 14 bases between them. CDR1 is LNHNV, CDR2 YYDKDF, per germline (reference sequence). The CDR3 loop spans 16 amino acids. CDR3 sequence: CATSRLRGMGNSPLHF. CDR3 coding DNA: TGTGCCACCAGCAGACTAAGGGGAATGGGTAATTCACCCCTCCACTTT.

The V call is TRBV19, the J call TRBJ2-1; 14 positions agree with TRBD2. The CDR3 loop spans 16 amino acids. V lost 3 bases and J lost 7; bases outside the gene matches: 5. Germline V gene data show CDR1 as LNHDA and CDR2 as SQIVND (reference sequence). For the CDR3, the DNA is TGTGCCAGTAGTATGGGGACTAGCGGGAGCAGAAATGAGCAGTTCTTC. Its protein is CASSMGTSGSRNEQFF. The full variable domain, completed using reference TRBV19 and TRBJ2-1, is DGGITQSPKYLFRKEGQNVTLSCEQNLNHDAMYWYRQDPGQGLRLIYYSQIVNDFQKGDIAEGYSVSREKKESFPLTVTSAQKNPTAFYLCASSMGTSGSRNEQFFGPGTRLTVL.

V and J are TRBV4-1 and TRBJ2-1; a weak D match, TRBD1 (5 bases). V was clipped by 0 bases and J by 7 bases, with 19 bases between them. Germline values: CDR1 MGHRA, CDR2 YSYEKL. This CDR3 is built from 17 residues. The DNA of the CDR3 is TGCGCCAGCAGCCAAGATTACGGTGACAGCCTTCGAAATGAGCAGTTCTTC. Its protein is CASSQDYGDSLRNEQFF.

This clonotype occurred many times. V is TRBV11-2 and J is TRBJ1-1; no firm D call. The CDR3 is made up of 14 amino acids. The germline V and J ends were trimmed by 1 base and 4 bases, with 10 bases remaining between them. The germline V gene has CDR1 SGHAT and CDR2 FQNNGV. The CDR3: CASSLVVGFTEAFF. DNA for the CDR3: TGTGCCAGCAGCTTAGTGGTGGGATTCACTGAAGCTTTCTTT.

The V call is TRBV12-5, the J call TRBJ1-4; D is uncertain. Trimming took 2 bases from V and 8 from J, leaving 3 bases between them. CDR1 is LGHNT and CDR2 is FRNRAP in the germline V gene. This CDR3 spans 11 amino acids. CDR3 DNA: TGTGCTAGTGGTTTGCAGGAAAAACTGTTTTTT. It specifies CASGLQEKLFF. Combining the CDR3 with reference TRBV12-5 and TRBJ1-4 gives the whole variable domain DARVTQTPRHKVTEMGQEVTMRCQPILGHNTVFWYRQTMMQGLELLAYFRNRAPLDDSGMPKDRFSAEMPDATLATLKIQPSEPRDSAVYFCASGLQEKLFFGSGTQLSVL.

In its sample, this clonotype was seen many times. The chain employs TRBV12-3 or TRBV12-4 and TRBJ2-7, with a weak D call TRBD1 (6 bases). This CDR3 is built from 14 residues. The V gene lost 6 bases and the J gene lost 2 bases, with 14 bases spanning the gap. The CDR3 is CASSLDRSTYEQYF. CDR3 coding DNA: TGTGCCAGCAGCCTCGACAGGTCGACCTACGAGCAGTACTTC.

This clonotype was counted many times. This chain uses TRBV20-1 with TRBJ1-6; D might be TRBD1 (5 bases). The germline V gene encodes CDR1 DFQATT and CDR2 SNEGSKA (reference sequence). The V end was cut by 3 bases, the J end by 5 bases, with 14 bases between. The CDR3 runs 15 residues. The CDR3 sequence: CSASNPGTDNSPLHF. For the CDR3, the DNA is TGCAGTGCTAGTAATCCCGGGACGGATAATTCACCCCTCCACTTT.

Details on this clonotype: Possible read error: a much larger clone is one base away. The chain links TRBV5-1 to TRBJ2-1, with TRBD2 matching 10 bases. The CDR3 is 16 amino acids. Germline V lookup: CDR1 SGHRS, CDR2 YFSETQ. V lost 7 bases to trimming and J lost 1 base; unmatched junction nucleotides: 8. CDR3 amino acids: CASGTRLAGSYNEQFF. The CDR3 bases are TGCGCCAGCGGCACCCGACTAGCGGGTTCCTACAATGAGCAGTTCTTC.

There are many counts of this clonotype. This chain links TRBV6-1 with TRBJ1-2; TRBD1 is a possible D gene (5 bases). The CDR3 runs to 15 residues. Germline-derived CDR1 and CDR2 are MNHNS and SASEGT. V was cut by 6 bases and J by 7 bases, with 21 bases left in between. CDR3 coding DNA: TGTGCCAGCAGCAATCAGATAGGGGCCGGCGGTGGCTACACCTTC. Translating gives CASSNQIGAGGGYTF.

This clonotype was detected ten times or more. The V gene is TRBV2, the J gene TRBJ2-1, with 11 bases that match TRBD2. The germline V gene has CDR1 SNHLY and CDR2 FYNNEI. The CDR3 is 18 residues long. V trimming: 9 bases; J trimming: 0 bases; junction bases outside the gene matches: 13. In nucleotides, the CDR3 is TGTGCCAGTGAAAGGGCTAGCGGGGGGCTCAGCTCCTACAATGAGCAGTTCTTC. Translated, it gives CASERASGGLSSYNEQFF.

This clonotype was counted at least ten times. The CDR3 DNA reads TGTGCCAGCACCCCGGGGGGAGGGAGCGGCGAGCAGTACTTC. This codes for CASTPGGGSGEQYF. This rearrangement joins TRBV7-8 to TRBJ2-7; the match to TRBD2 covers 7 bases. Looked up from germline, CDR1 is SGHVS and CDR2 is FQNEAQ. The CDR3 has 14 amino acids. The V gene end was trimmed by 7 bases and the J gene end by 6 bases; junction bases not matched to a gene: 12.

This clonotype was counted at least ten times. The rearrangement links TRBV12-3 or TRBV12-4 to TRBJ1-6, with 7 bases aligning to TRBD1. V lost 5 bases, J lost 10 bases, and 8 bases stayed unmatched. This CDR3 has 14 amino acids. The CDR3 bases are TGTGCCAGCAGTCCGACAGGGTCTAGATCACCCCTCCACTTT. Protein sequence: CASSPTGSRSPLHF.

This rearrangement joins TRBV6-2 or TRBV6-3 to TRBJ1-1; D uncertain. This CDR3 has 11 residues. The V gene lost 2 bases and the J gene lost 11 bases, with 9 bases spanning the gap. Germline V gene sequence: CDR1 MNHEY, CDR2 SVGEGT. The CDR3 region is CASSYAGLAFF. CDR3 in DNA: TGTGCCAGCAGTTACGCGGGGTTGGCTTTCTTT.

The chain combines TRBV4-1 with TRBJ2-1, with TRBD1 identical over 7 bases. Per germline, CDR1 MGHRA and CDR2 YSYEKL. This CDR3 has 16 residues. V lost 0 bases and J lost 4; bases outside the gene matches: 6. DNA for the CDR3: TGCGCCAGCAGCCAAGATGCCGGGACAGCTTACAATGAGCAGTTCTTC. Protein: CASSQDAGTAYNEQFF.

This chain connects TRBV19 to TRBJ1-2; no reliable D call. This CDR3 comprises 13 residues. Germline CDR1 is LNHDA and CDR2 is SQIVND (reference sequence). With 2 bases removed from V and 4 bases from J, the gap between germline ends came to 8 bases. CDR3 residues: CASSIQPTYGYTF. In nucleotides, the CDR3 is TGTGCCAGTAGTATACAGCCTACCTATGGCTACACCTTC.

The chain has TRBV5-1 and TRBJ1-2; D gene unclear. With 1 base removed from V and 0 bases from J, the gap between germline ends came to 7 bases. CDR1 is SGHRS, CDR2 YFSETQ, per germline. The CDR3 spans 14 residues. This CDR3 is CASSLQEPNYGYTF. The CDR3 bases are TGCGCCAGCAGCTTGCAGGAACCTAACTATGGCTACACCTTC.

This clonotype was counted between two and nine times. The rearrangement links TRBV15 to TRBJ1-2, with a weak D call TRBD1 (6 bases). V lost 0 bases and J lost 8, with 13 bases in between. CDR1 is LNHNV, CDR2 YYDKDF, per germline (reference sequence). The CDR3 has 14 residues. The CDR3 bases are TGTGCCACCAGCAGAGATTTCAACAGGGACGGCTACACCTTC. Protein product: CATSRDFNRDGYTF.

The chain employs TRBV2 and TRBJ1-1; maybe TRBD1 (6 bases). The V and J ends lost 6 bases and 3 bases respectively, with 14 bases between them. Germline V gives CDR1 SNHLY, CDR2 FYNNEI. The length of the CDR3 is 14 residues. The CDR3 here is CASRAGAGDTEAFF. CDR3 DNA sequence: TGTGCCAGCAGAGCGGGGGCCGGTGACACTGAAGCTTTCTTT.

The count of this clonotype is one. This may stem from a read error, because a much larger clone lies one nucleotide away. The CDR3 spells CASSLIDNEQFF. The DNA for the CDR3 is TGTGCCAGCAGCTTAATCGACAATGAGCAGTTCTTC. The genes are TRBV11-2 and TRBJ2-1; no firm D call. Germline V lookup: CDR1 SGHAT, CDR2 FQNNGV. V shed 2 bases and J shed 5 bases, with 4 bases lying between them. The CDR3 is made up of 12 amino acids.

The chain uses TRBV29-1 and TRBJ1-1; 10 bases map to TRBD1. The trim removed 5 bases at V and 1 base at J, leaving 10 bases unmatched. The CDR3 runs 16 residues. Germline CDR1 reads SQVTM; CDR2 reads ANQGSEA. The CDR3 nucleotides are TGCAGCGTTTACGTCCCGGGACAGGGGCCGAACACTGAAGCTTTCTTT. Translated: CSVYVPGQGPNTEAFF. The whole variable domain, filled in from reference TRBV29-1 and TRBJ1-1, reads SAVISQKPSRDICQRGTSLTIQCQVDSQVTMMFWYRQQPGQSLTLIATANQGSEATYESGFVIDKFPISRPNLTFSTLTVSNMSPEDSSIYLCSVYVPGQGPNTEAFFGQGTRLTVV.